The 17 T cell receptor beta chains presented below share a single source sample, sequenced in a study of neurological immune-mediated disorders. TCRdb itself ran the 5' RACE reads through MiXCR, one entry per CDR3 protein. Of fewer than 45,000 distinct CDR3 sequences in the sample, over 6% were seen once. Sequenced sample: CD4+ T cells from blood. The receptors were gathered from a woman between 40 and 50 years old in good health.

This clonotype was observed at least ten times. The chain combines TRBV9 with TRBJ2-2; 11 bases line up with TRBD2. The CDR3 length is 18 residues. Looked up from germline, CDR1 is SGDLS and CDR2 is YYNGEE. V was pared by 0 bases and J by 2 bases, with 6 bases of the junction left unmatched. DNA of the CDR3: TGTGCCAGCAGCGTAGGCCTCACTAGCGGGAGAAACACCGGGGAGCTGTTTTTT. Its translation: CASSVGLTSGRNTGELFF.

There are many counts of this clonotype. The rearrangement joins TRBV5-1 to TRBJ2-1; tentative D call: TRBD2 (6 bases). There are 14 residues in the CDR3. V lost 0 bases, J lost 9 bases, and 13 bases lay in between. CDR1 is SGHRS, CDR2 YFSETQ, per germline. CDR3 nucleotides: TGCGCCAGCAGCTTGGAGCTAGCGATCGGTGAGCAGTTCTTC. This encodes CASSLELAIGEQFF.

This clonotype was counted only a few times. The rearrangement uses TRBV9 and TRBJ1-1; 8 positions match TRBD1. With 3 bases clipped from V and 3 bases from J, the junction kept 7 bases outside the gene matches. The CDR3 consists of 15 residues. Germline V gene lookup returns CDR1 SGDLS and CDR2 YYNGEE. CDR3 in amino acids: CASSGPQGGDTEAFF. For the CDR3, the DNA is TGTGCCAGCAGCGGGCCACAGGGGGGGGACACTGAAGCTTTCTTT.

This clonotype was counted many times. The chain recombines TRBV7-3 with TRBJ2-7; 7 bases agree with TRBD1. The junction had 5 bases not matched to a gene; V was cut back by 5 bases and J by 4 bases. The CDR3 sequence is 13 residues long. The germline V gene encodes CDR1 SGHTA and CDR2 FQGTGA. In nucleotides, the CDR3 is TGTGCCAGCAGCCCAAGACAGGGTTACGAGCAGTACTTC. It yields the protein CASSPRQGYEQYF.

This clonotype was seen at least ten times. The V gene is TRBV7-9, the J gene TRBJ2-3; no clear D gene. CDR3 length: 11 amino acids. Germline CDR1 is SEHNR and CDR2 is FQNEAQ (reference sequence). V was clipped by 2 bases and J by 5 bases, with 2 bases between them. CDR3 sequence: CASSLKDTQYF. CDR3 in DNA: TGTGCCAGCAGCTTAAAAGATACGCAGTATTTT. The full variable domain, its missing parts supplied by reference TRBV7-9 and TRBJ2-3, is DTGVSQNPRHKITKRGQNVTFRCDPISEHNRLYWYRQTLGQGPEFLTYFQNEAQLEKSRLLSDRFSAERPKGSFSTLEIQRTEQGDSAMYLCASSLKDTQYFGPGTRLTVL.

This clonotype came up many times. V and J are TRBV28 and TRBJ1-2; D is perhaps TRBD1 (5 bases). CDR3 length equals 14 residues. Per the germline V gene, CDR1 is MDHEN and CDR2 is SYDVKM. The V gene lost 2 bases and the J gene lost 4 bases, with 11 bases spanning the gap. The DNA of the CDR3 is TGTGCCAGCAGTTTAATCGCCGGGACCTATGGCTACACCTTC. Its protein is CASSLIAGTYGYTF.

This clonotype was counted many times. This rearrangement joins TRBV18 to TRBJ2-1, with 10 positions matching TRBD1. The CDR3 covers 13 residues. Germline V gives CDR1 KGHSH, CDR2 LQKENI. Germline trimming cut 4 bases from V and 13 bases from J; bases unmatched to any gene: 7. The CDR3 region has the DNA TGTGCCAGCTCACGACAGGGGGCGGACCTCCAGTTCTTC. Amino acids: CASSRQGADLQFF.

This clonotype has ten or more counts. The genes are TRBV5-1 and TRBJ1-1, with TRBD1 identical over 9 bases. This CDR3 has 14 residues. V shed 5 bases, J shed 5 bases, and the junction held 7 bases outside the gene matches. Per germline, CDR1 SGHRS and CDR2 YFSETQ. The CDR3 region has the DNA TGCGCCAGCAGACGGGGACAGGGAGAAACTGAAGCTTTCTTT. Protein product: CASRRGQGETEAFF.

Many counts were recorded for this clonotype. This chain links TRBV15 with TRBJ2-2, with 9 positions matching TRBD2. Germline lookup yields CDR1 LNHNV and CDR2 YYDKDF (reference sequence). The length of the CDR3 is 16 residues. With 2 bases clipped from V and 5 bases from J, the junction kept 6 bases outside the gene matches. Written as DNA, the CDR3 is TGTGCCACCAGCAGACCTAGCGGGGTCGGAACCGGGGAGCTGTTTTTT. Translating it yields CATSRPSGVGTGELFF.

This clonotype was seen repeatedly, ten times or more. The chain employs TRBV27 and TRBJ2-1, with D perhaps matching TRBD1 or TRBD2 (6 bases each). Germline CDR1 and CDR2: MNHEY and SMNVEV (reference sequence). The CDR3 contains 14 residues. V shed 5 bases and J shed 9 bases, with 17 bases lying between them. The CDR3: CASSPFEGGREQFF. The CDR3 coding sequence is TGTGCCAGCAGTCCATTCGAAGGGGGGCGTGAGCAGTTCTTC.

In regard to this clonotype: It is unclear where the CDR3 begins or ends on the DNA, so no DNA is shown, and the CDR3 is as TCRdb lists it. This chain connects TRBV3-1 to TRBJ2-1; the table's D gene call, TRBD2, was not cross checked with the DNA. Per germline, CDR1 LGHDT and CDR2 YNNKEL (reference sequence). Counting both end residues, the CDR3 totals 21 amino acids. The CDR3 sequence: CASSFYICSAGLAGSYNEQFF.

This clonotype was detected many times. V and J are TRBV20-1 and TRBJ2-1, with 9 bases lining up with TRBD2. The CDR3 has 16 residues. CDR1 is DFQATT and CDR2 is SNEGSKA in the germline V gene (reference sequence). V was pared by 1 base and J by 3 bases, with 7 bases of the junction left unmatched. The CDR3 DNA reads TGCAGTGCTAGAGTCGCACTAGCGGGTAACTACAATGAGCAGTTCTTC. The encoded protein is CSARVALAGNYNEQFF.

This clonotype was detected ten times or more. This chain uses TRBV7-2 with TRBJ1-1; tentatively, D is TRBD1 (5 bases). Trimming stripped 3 bases from V and 8 bases from J, with 13 bases between. Germline V gene sequence: CDR1 SGHTA, CDR2 FQGNSA. The CDR3 contains 13 residues. For the CDR3, the DNA is TGTGCCAGCAGCTTTGGAGGGCAGGGAGAAGCTTTCTTT. Its protein product is CASSFGGQGEAFF.

The rearrangement joins TRBV6-5 to TRBJ1-1; D is unclear. V lost 8 bases, J lost 0 bases, and 10 bases lay in between. Germline V gives CDR1 MNHEY, CDR2 SVGAGI. The CDR3 has 13 residues. CDR3 sequence (DNA): TGTGCCAGCCGGGCGGCAATGAACACTGAAGCTTTCTTT. Its translation is CASRAAMNTEAFF.

In this sample, this clonotype turned up many times. The junction departs from the called germline gene at one end, perhaps through a read error. The genes are TRBV9 and TRBJ2-7; possibly TRBD1 or TRBD2 for D (6 bases each). Germline CDR1 reads SGDLS; CDR2 reads YYNGEE. The CDR3 has 13 amino acids. The CDR3, as DNA: TGTGCCAGCAGCGTAGGTCGTGAGGGGGACTGCCACTTC. It yields the protein CASSVGREGDCHF.

Ten or more counts support this clonotype. The rearrangement uses TRBV5-1 and TRBJ2-2; 10 bases agree with TRBD2. The CDR3 is made up of 15 amino acids. Germline V gives CDR1 SGHRS, CDR2 YFSETQ. V was pared by 3 bases and J by 5 bases, with 4 bases of the junction left unmatched. As DNA, the CDR3 is TGCGCCAGCAGCTCCATAGCGGGAGGAACCGGGGAGCTGTTTTTT. This codes for CASSSIAGGTGELFF.

This clonotype was recorded many times. The V gene is TRBV28, the J gene TRBJ2-1; D is ambiguous. Trimming left V 5 bases short and J 10 bases short, with 12 bases between. CDR3 length: 12 amino acids. CDR1 is MDHEN and CDR2 is SYDVKM in the germline V gene. CDR3 bases: TGTGCCAGCAGTCTCTACACGGAGGAGCAGTTCTTC. Translating it yields CASSLYTEEQFF.